This note documents a single TCR beta chain sequence. This clone was seen only once. Its antigen is not yet known. One base away there is no much larger clone; base qualities are not given. The data stem from a study of blood T cell repertoires in COVID-19 (dated by TCRdb to the early 2020s). For context, the study as a whole: Samples from collaborators originated in the United States, Italy and Spain and spanned both the acute and convalescent phases of COVID-19. A freely available public database, intended as a resource for researchers studying the immune response to SARS-CoV-2, is where the repertoires were released. Sample metadata almost always included a de-identified subject ID, COVID-19 status, age in years and sex. The prospective study material was composed of cDNA or gDNA derived from T cells, B-cell-depleted T cells, or PBMCs. Samples were obtained from the ongoing ImmuneRACE study (first 160 participants) and from roughly 1,300 subjects provided by 6 global collaborators. Where available, HLA class I and class II types were taken from metadata supplied by the sample provider and were not determined by assay-based typing. Subjects who had been exposed to COVID-19, were actively infected with it, or had recovered from it provided the deeply sampled blood TCRbeta repertoires that made up the dataset. Results and caveats for the whole study, not just this receptor: Clinical and demographic metadata were provided uncurated, with the amount varying by source and participant.

TCRbeta CDR3 regions were amplified from genomic DNA by means of the immunoSEQ Assay, a bias-controlled multiplex PCR. The original methods were these. Within the assay, amplification of reference gene primers was used to estimate how many nucleated cells each sample contained. To quantify the absolute abundance of each unique TCRbeta CDR3 rearrangement, sequence reads were collapsed and filtered. For each sample, productive Simpson clonality was calculated as the square root of Simpson's diversity index over productive rearrangements. Imported from immuneACCESS, the table was reduced by TCRdb to in-frame sequences with V and J called. These copies leave out some clones; in studies compared against another copy, an unresolved V gene accounts for under half, and the cause of the remainder is not known. The V and J calls and clone size are taken from that table; D and trimming were inferred from the DNA. This sample comprises roughly 300,000 clones, 70% to 90% of them detected only once. The ten largest account for roughly 5% of the sample.

In the prospective study, participants were about 18 to 100 years old, resided in 24 geographic areas of the United States, and were enrolled through a virtual design. In the prospective study, participants were assigned to cohorts based on the clinical history participants reported in a screening survey and a study questionnaire. ImmuneRACE Cohort 3 recovered participants were defined by two consecutive negative NP/OP PCR tests, healthcare professional clearance, or symptom resolution. Mobile phlebotomists in the prospective study collected whole blood, serum and a nasopharyngeal or oropharyngeal swab from every participant. Participants in the prospective study had the option to provide additional blood draws and questionnaires over an approximately 2-month period. Prospective study blood samples were shipped either frozen or at room temperature before DNA extraction. As encoded in the germline V gene, CDR1 is SGHAT while CDR2 is FQNNGV. Trimming removed 5 bases from V and 0 bases from J; the gene matches leave 7 bases unexplained. Counted from cysteine to phenylalanine, this CDR3 has 18 amino acids. Only CDR3 DNA is held: 54 bases, read in frame from base 1.

The V and J segments used are TRBV11-2 and TRBJ2-1; 13 nucleotides in the junction match TRBD2. This clonotype originated in a woman in her twenties or thirties who had recovered from COVID-19. The sample comprised PBMCs or T cells enriched from blood (not recorded which). The nucleotide sequence is TGTGCCAGCAGCCCGTGGACTAGCGGGGGCCACTCCTACAATGAGCAGTTCTTC. This encodes CASSPWTSGGHSYNEQFF.